Listed below are T cell receptor beta chains from one sample, sequenced in a study of blood T cell repertoires in COVID-19. Here immunoSEQ multiplex PCR was the method, and the copy in TCRdb shows in-frame clones only, minus some. The table lists over 15,000 clones, roughly 90% of them singletons. The sequenced sample consisted of peripheral blood. These receptors came from a human donor in a cohort sampled during active COVID-19. The donor label of this sample is uncertain. The CDR3 runs from the conserved cysteine through the conserved F or W. D genes are given only for firm matches. Size is stated for part of the rows, as once, few or many counts, or as a class when the clone is expanded.

cdr3_aa,cdr3_nt,v_call,clone_size,d_call,j_call
CASSPGLGSNEQFF,TGTGCCAGCAGTCCCGGACTAGGGTCCAATGAGCAGTTCTTC,TRBV27,NA,TRBD2,TRBJ2-1
CASSLEGRTRTDTQYF,TGCGCCAGCAGCTTGGAGGGGCGGACCCGCACAGATACGCAGTATTTT,TRBV5-1,once,NA,TRBJ2-3
CANEAQGYGYTF,TGTGCCAACGAAGCACAGGGCTATGGCTACACCTTC,TRBV28,NA,NA,TRBJ1-2
CASSIAGGPNNEQFF,TGTGCCAGTAGTATCGCGGGAGGGCCCAACAATGAGCAGTTCTTC,TRBV19,NA,TRBD2,TRBJ2-1
CASSLAARGTDTQYF,TGCGCCAGCAGCTTGGCTGCGAGGGGCACAGATACGCAGTATTTT,TRBV5-1,NA,NA,TRBJ2-3
CASSVRLAGGTDTQYF,TGTGCCAGCAGCGTGCGACTAGCGGGAGGCACAGATACGCAGTATTTT,TRBV14,NA,TRBD2,TRBJ2-3
CSVEVGGASTDTQYF,TGCAGCGTTGAAGTCGGGGGAGCTAGCACAGATACGCAGTATTTT,TRBV29-1,NA,NA,TRBJ2-3
CATRPESNTDTQYF,TGTGCCACCCGTCCGGAGTCTAACACAGATACGCAGTATTTT,TRBV19,NA,NA,TRBJ2-3
CASSQPRREWGEQYF,TGCGCCAGCAGCCAACCCCGGAGGGAATGGGGCGAGCAGTACTTC,TRBV4-1,few,NA,TRBJ2-7
CASSLGGQGPETEAFF,TGTGCCAGCAGCCTAGGTGGACAGGGACCTGAGACTGAAGCTTTCTTT,TRBV3-1/TRBV3-2,few,TRBD1,TRBJ1-1
CASSIWPPRGYGYTF,TGTGCCAGTAGTATTTGGCCCCCCCGGGGCTATGGCTACACCTTC,TRBV19,NA,NA,TRBJ1-2
CASSDGEQFF,TGTGCCAGCAGTGATGGCGAGCAGTTCTTC,TRBV2,NA,NA,TRBJ2-1
CASSFTLGYNEQFF,TGTGCCAGCAGCTTCACACTAGGCTACAATGAGCAGTTCTTC,TRBV27,few,NA,TRBJ2-1
CATSRGDTGELFF,TGTGCCACCAGTCGGGGAGACACCGGGGAGCTGTTTTTT,TRBV24-1,NA,NA,TRBJ2-2
CASSQSGTSGRYEQYF,TGTGCCAGCAGCCAATCCGGGACTAGCGGGAGATACGAGCAGTACTTC,TRBV5-4,NA,TRBD2,TRBJ2-7
CASSDPGRASPLHF,TGTGCCAGCAGTGACCCCGGGAGGGCTTCACCCCTCCACTTT,TRBV25-1,NA,NA,TRBJ1-6
CASSGLPYEQYF,TGTGCCAGCAGTGGACTCCCGTACGAGCAGTACTTC,TRBV25-1,few,NA,TRBJ2-7
CASSPSRQGMGEAFF,TGTGCCAGCTCACCGTCCCGACAGGGGATGGGTGAAGCTTTCTTT,TRBV18,NA,TRBD1,TRBJ1-1
CASSLKDSDYGYTF,TGCGCCAGCAGCTTGAAGGACAGTGATTATGGCTACACCTTC,TRBV5-1,NA,NA,TRBJ1-2
CASSSPSGRSAGELFF,TGCGCCAGCAGCTCCCCTAGCGGGAGGAGCGCCGGGGAGCTGTTTTTT,TRBV5-1,few,TRBD2,TRBJ2-2
CASSLKLDSPLHF,TGCGCCAGCAGTTTGAAGCTGGATTCACCCCTCCACTTT,TRBV5-1,NA,NA,TRBJ1-6
CASSPPTVTDTQYF,TGTGCCAGCAGCCCACCGACAGTAACAGATACGCAGTATTTT,TRBV7-9,medium-sized,NA,TRBJ2-3
CASSLRQGRDLYEQYF,TGCGCCAGCAGCCTGAGACAGGGGAGGGACCTTTACGAGCAGTACTTC,TRBV5-1,once,NA,TRBJ2-7
CASSSLGGGDTQYF,TGTGCCAGCAGCTCCCTGGGCGGAGGAGATACGCAGTATTTT,TRBV5-8,NA,NA,TRBJ2-3
CSVEEQGSETQYF,TGCAGCGTTGAAGAGCAGGGGTCCGAGACCCAGTACTTC,TRBV29-1,NA,NA,TRBJ2-5
CASSPGTSGPRGTDTQYF,TGCGCCAGCAGCCCCGGGACTAGCGGGCCGCGGGGCACAGATACGCAGTATTTT,TRBV5-1,once,TRBD2,TRBJ2-3
CASSVQTGTGELFF,TGTGCCAGCAGCGTGCAGACAGGGACCGGGGAGCTGTTTTTT,TRBV9,few,TRBD1,TRBJ2-2
CASTTGTQETQYF,TGTGCCAGCACGACAGGGACTCAAGAGACCCAGTACTTC,TRBV11-3,once,NA,TRBJ2-5